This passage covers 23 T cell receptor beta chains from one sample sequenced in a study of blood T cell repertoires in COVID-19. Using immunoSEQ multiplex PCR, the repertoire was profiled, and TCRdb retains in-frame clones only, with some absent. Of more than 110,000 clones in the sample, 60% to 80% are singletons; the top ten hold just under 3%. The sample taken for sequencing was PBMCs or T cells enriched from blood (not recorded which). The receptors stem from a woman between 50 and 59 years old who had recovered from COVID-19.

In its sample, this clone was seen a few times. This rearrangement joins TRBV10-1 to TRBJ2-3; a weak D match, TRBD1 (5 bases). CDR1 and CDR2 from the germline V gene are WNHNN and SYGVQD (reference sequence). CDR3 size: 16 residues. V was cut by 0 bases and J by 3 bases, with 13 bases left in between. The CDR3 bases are TGCGCCAGCAGTGAGTCGTTACAGGTTCCAACAGATACGCAGTATTTT. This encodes CASSESLQVPTDTQYF.

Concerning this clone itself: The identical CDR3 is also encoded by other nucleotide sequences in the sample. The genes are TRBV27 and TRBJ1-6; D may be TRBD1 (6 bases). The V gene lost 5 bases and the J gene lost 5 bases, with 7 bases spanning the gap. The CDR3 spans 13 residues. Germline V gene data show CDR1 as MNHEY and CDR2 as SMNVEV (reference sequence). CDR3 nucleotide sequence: TGTGCCAGCAGTGACAGGCATAATTCACCCCTCCACTTT. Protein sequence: CASSDRHNSPLHF.

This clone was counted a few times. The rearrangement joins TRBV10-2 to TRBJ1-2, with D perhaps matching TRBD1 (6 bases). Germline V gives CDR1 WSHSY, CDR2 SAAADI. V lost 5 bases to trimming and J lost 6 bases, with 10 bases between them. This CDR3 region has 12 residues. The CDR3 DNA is TGCGCCAGCAGTACGGGGGGCCATGGCTACACCTTC. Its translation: CASSTGGHGYTF.

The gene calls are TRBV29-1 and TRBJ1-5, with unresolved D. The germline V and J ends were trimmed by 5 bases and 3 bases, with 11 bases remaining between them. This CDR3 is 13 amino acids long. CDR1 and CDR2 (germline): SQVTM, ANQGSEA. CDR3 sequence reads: CSVRSQPNQPQHF. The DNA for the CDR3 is TGCAGCGTTCGGTCACAGCCCAATCAGCCCCAGCATTTT.

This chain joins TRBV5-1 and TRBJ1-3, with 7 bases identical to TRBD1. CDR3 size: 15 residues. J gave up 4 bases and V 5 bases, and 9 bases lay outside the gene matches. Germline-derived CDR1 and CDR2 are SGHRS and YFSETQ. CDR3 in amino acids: CASRPDPGQGNTIYF. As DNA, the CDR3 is TGCGCCAGCAGACCCGATCCGGGACAGGGAAACACCATATATTTT.

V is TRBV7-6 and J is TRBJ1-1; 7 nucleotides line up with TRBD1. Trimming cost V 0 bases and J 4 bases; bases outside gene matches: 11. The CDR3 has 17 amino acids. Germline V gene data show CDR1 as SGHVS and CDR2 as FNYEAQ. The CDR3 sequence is CASSLATGAGLSTEAFF. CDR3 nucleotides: TGTGCCAGCAGCTTAGCAACAGGGGCAGGGTTGAGCACTGAAGCTTTCTTT.

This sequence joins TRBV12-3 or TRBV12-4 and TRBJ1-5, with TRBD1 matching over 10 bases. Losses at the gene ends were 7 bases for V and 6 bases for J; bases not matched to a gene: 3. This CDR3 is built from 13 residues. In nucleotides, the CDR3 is TGTGCCAGCACCTGGGACAGGGGTCAGCCCCAGCATTTT. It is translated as CASTWDRGQPQHF.

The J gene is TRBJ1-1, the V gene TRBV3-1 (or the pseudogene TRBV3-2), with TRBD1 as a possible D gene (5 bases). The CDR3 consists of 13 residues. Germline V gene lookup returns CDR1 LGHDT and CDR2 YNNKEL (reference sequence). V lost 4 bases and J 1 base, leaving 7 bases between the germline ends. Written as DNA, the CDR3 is TGTGCCAGCAGCCCTGGACAGAACACTGAAGCTTTCTTT. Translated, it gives CASSPGQNTEAFF.

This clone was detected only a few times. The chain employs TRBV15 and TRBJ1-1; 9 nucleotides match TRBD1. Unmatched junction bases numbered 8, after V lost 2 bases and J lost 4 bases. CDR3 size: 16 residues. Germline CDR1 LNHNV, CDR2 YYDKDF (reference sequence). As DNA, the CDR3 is TGTGCCACCAGCAGACGACCGGGACAGGGAAGCACTGAAGCTTTCTTT. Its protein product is CATSRRPGQGSTEAFF.

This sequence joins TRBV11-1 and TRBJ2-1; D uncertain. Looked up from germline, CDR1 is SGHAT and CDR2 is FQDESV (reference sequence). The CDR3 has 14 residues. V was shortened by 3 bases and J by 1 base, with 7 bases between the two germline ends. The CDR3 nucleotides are TGTGCCAGCAGCTTGAGAAATTCCTACAATGAGCAGTTCTTC. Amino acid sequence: CASSLRNSYNEQFF. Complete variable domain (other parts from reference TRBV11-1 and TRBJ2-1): EAEVAQSPRYKITEKSQAVAFWCDPISGHATLYWYRQILGQGPELLVQFQDESVVDDSQLPKDRFSAERLKGVDSTLKIQPAELGDSAMYLCASSLRNSYNEQFFGPGTRLTVL.

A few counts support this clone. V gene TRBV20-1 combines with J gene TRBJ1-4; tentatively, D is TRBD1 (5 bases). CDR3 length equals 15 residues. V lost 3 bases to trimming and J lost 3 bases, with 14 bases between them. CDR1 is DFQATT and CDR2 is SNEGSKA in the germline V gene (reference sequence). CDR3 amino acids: CSASPGFGANEKLFF. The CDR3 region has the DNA TGCAGTGCTAGTCCAGGGTTTGGAGCTAATGAAAAACTGTTTTTT.

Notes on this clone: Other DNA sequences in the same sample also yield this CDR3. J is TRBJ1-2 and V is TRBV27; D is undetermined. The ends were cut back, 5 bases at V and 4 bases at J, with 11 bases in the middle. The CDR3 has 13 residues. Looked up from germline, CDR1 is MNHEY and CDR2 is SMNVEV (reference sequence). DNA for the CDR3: TGTGCCAGCAGTCTGGGGAGGGCCTATGGCTACACCTTC. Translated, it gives CASSLGRAYGYTF.

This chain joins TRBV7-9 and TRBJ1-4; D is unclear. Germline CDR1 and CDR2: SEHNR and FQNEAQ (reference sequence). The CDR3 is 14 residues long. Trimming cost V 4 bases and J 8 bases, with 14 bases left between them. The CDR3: CASSSGAGREKLFF. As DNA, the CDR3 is TGTGCCAGCAGCTCCGGAGCGGGTAGGGAAAAACTGTTTTTT.

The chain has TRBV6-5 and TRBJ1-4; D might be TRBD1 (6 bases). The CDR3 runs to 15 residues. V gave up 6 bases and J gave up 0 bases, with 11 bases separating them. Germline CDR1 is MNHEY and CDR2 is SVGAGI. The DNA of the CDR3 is TGTGCCAGCAGCGAGCGGACAGCAACTAATGAAAAACTGTTTTTT. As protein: CASSERTATNEKLFF.

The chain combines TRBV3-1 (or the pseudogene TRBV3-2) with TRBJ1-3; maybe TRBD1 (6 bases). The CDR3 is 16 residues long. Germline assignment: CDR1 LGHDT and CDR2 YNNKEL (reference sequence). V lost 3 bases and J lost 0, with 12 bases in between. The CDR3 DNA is TGTGCCAGCAGCCATGGCCAGGGGAGCTCTGGAAACACCATATATTTT. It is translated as CASSHGQGSSGNTIYF.

In nucleotides, the CDR3 is TGTGCCAGCAGCCAAGATTTTGCGGGTAAGGGCAATCAGCCCCAGCATTTT. It is translated as CASSQDFAGKGNQPQHF. The chain combines TRBV4-2 with TRBJ1-5; D unresolved. This CDR3 is 17 amino acids long. Germline assignment: CDR1 LGHNA and CDR2 YNFKEQ. V was clipped by 0 bases and J by 2 bases, with 14 bases between them.

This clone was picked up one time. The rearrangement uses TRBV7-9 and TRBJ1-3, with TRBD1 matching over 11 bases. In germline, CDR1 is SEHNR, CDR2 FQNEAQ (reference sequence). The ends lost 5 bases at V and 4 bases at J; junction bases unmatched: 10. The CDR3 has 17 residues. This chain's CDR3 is CASSRGQGDASGNTIYF. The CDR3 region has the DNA TGTGCCAGCAGCCGGGGACAGGGGGACGCCTCAGGAAACACCATATATTTT.

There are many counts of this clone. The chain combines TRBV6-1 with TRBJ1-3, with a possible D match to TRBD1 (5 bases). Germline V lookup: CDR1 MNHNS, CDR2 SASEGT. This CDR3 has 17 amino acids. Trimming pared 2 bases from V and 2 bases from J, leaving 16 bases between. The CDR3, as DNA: TGTGCCAGCAGTGAAAAGGTAGCAGGACAAACTGGAAACACCATATATTTT. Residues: CASSEKVAGQTGNTIYF.

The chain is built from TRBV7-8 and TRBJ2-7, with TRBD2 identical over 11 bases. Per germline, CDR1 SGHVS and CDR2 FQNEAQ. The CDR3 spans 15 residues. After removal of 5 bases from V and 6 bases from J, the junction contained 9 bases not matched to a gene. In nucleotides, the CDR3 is TGTGCCAGCAGCGGGATAGCGGGAGGGCCGGTCGAGCAGTACTTC. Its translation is CASSGIAGGPVEQYF. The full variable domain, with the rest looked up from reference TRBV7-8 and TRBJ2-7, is GAGVSQSPRYKVAKRGQDVALRCDPISGHVSLFWYQQALGQGPEFLTYFQNEAQLDKSGLPSDRFFAERPEGSVSTLKIQRTQQEDSAVYLCASSGIAGGPVEQYFGPGTRLTVT.

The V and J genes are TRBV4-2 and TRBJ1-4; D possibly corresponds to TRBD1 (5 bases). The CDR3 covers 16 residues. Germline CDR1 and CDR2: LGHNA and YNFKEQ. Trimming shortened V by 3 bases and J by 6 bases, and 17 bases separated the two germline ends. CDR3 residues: CASSQLSGGEDEKLFF. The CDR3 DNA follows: TGTGCCAGCAGCCAGCTATCGGGGGGAGAGGATGAAAAACTGTTTTTT.

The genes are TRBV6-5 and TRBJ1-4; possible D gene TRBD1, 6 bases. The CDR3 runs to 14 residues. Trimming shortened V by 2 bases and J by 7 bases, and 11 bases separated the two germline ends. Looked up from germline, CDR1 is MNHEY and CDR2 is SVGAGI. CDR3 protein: CASSYPGAFEKLFF. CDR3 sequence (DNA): TGTGCCAGCAGTTACCCAGGGGCCTTTGAAAAACTGTTTTTT.

DNA of the CDR3: TGTGCCAGTAGTAGTTTTCTTTCAGAGACCCAGTACTTC. This sequence encodes CASSSFLSETQYF. The chain combines TRBV19 with TRBJ2-5; D gene ambiguous. The CDR3 totals 13 residues. V was pared by 4 bases and J by 4 bases, with 10 bases between. Germline loops: CDR1 LNHDA, CDR2 SQIVND (reference sequence).

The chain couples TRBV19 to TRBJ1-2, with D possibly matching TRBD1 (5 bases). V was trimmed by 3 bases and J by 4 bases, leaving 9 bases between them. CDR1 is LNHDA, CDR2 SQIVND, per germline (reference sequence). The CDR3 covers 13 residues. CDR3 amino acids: CASSMSRVYGYTF. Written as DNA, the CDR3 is TGTGCCAGTAGTATGTCCAGGGTCTATGGCTACACCTTC.